This T cell receptor (beta chain) is from a study of T cell responses to AZD1222 COVID-19 vaccine. Study-wide context: Second doses that came at about 4 or about 12 weeks were put together.

The germline gives CDR1 LGHDT, CDR2 YNNKEL (reference sequence). Trimming removed 0 bases from V and 8 bases from J, with 10 bases in between. The CDR3 has 14 residues. Assay: immunoSEQ multiplex PCR; the TCRdb copy retains only in-frame clones and omits some. The table has 90,000 to 150,000 clones, about 89% seen once. A word on this clone: Antigen unknown.

Study findings and constraints: A reported finding is that nearly half of spike-specific TCRs target unmutated variant regions. Increased Spike-specific TCR breadth and depth were observed after two AZD1222 doses. It should be noted that donors were predominantly white British and more often female, and clonal diversity was possibly underestimated.

This chain links TRBV3-1 (or the pseudogene TRBV3-2) with TRBJ1-4; D gene uncertain. Source: peripheral blood, taken on day 0 of AZD1222 vaccination. The clonotype was recovered from an adult in good health. CDR3: CASSQESVGEKLFF. CDR3 sequence (DNA): TGTGCCAGCAGCCAAGAAAGTGTGGGGGAAAAACTGTTTTTT.